Listed below are T cell receptor beta chains from one sample, sequenced in a study of radiotherapy plus CTLA-4 blockade in lung cancer. The data were produced by immunoSEQ multiplex PCR, yet TCRdb's version contains in-frame clones alone and is incomplete. In the table there are about 60,000 clones, approximately 76% of which are singletons. This specimen consisted of peripheral blood, obtained from a patient treated with radiotherapy plus ipilimumab. The receptors stem from a human donor with non-small cell lung cancer who had a complete response to radiotherapy plus ipilimumab. Both conserved end residues are part of each CDR3. The D gene is left open where the match is weak.

d_gene: TRBD1; j_gene: TRBJ1-2; v_gene: TRBV9; CDR3aa: CASSANTGDYGYTF
d_gene: -; j_gene: TRBJ2-1; v_gene: TRBV7-8; CDR3aa: CASSFLAGSSYNEQFF
d_gene: -; j_gene: TRBJ1-6; v_gene: TRBV4-3; CDR3aa: CASSQEVGLSSYNSPLHF
d_gene: -; j_gene: TRBJ2-2; v_gene: TRBV18; CDR3aa: CASSPATAGRRELFF
d_gene: -; j_gene: TRBJ1-1; v_gene: TRBV7-2; CDR3aa: CASSWGRGNTEAFF
d_gene: TRBD1; j_gene: TRBJ2-3; v_gene: TRBV30; CDR3aa: CAWDMGQGRADTQYF
d_gene: -; j_gene: TRBJ2-2; v_gene: TRBV11-2; CDR3aa: CASSPPGLRTGELFF
d_gene: -; j_gene: TRBJ1-5; v_gene: TRBV30; CDR3aa: CAWSPVSVGGQPQHF
d_gene: -; j_gene: TRBJ2-2; v_gene: TRBV21-1; CDR3aa: CASSKSRQGTNTGELFF
d_gene: TRBD1; j_gene: TRBJ1-3; v_gene: TRBV6-6; CDR3aa: CAAQGGLASGNTIYF
d_gene: -; j_gene: TRBJ2-3; v_gene: TRBV2; CDR3aa: CASSAQGLSTDTQYF
d_gene: -; j_gene: -; v_gene: TRBV10-3; CDR3aa: CATRGALTYEQYF